This record looks at one T cell receptor (beta chain) sequence and its context. These data belong to a study of control samples from healthy donors and cancer patients. The data were produced by immunoSEQ multiplex PCR, yet TCRdb's version contains in-frame clones alone and is incomplete. This table has approximately 190,000 clones, 91% appearing once. The receptor was isolated from a man in his thirties or forties in good health. Sample: blood.

The CDR3 is CASSPGQAQGNTIYF. The CDR3 nucleotides read TGTGCCAGCAGCCCCGGACAGGCCCAAGGAAACACCATATATTTT. V is TRBV7-9 and J is TRBJ1-3; 7 bases are a match to TRBD1. The CDR3 is 15 residues long. Per germline, CDR1 SEHNR and CDR2 FQNEAQ (reference sequence). Unmatched junction bases numbered 8, after V lost 5 bases and J lost 4 bases. Drawing the rest from reference TRBV7-9 and TRBJ1-3, the complete variable domain is DTGVSQNPRHKITKRGQNVTFRCDPISEHNRLYWYRQTLGQGPEFLTYFQNEAQLEKSRLLSDRFSAERPKGSFSTLEIQRTEQGDSAMYLCASSPGQAQGNTIYFGEGSWLTVV.